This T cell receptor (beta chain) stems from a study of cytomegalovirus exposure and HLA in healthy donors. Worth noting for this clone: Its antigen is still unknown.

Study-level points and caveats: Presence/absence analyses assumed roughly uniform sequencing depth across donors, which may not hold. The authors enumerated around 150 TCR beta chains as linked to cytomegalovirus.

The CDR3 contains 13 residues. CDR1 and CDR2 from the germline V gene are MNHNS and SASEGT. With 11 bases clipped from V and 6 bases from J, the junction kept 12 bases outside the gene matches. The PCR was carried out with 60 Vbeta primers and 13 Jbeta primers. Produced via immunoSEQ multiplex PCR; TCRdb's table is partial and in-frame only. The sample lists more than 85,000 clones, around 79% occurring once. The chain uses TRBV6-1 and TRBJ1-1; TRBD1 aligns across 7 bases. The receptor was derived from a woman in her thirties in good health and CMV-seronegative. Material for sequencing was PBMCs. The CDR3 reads CAGQGVHSSEAFF. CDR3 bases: TGTGCCGGGCAGGGGGTACACAGCTCTGAAGCTTTCTTT.